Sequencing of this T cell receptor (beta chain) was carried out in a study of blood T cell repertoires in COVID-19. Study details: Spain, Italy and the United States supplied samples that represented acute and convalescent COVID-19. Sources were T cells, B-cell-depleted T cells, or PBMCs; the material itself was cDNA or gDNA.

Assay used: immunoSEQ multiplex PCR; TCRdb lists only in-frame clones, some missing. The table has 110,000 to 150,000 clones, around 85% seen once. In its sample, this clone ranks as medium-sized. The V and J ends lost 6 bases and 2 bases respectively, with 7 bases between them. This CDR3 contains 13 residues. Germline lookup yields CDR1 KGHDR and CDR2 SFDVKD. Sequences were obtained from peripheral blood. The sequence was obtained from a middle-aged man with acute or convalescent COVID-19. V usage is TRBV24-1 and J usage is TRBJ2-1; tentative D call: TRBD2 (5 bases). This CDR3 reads CATSPGTYNEQFF. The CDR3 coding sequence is TGTGCCACCAGTCCGGGGACCTACAATGAGCAGTTCTTC.